This entry describes one T cell receptor (beta chain). Germline CDR1 is SQVTM and CDR2 is ANQGSEA. Trimming removed 7 bases from V and 8 bases from J, with 12 bases in between. The CDR3 loop spans 11 amino acids. The entry originates in a study of blood T cell repertoires in COVID-19. Looking at the study overall: Acute and convalescent COVID-19 samples came from the United States, Italy and Spain. T cells, B-cell-depleted T cells, or PBMCs supplied cDNA or gDNA.

Original data processing: Estimation of nucleated cell counts relied on the amplification of reference gene primers. Repertoires were generated with immunoSEQ multiplex PCR, while TCRdb's copy carries only in-frame clones and drops some. The V and J calls and the clone size are those of that table, but D and trimming were determined from the DNA. The sample has roughly 8,100 clones; 70% to 85% are singletons. The TCR sequence derives from a human donor with active COVID-19. The donor label of this sample is uncertain. The genes are TRBV29-1 and TRBJ2-1; D possibly corresponds to TRBD1 (5 bases). The sample was peripheral blood. CDR3 sequence: CSAPGAYEQFF. In DNA form, the CDR3 reads TGCAGCGCCCCTGGGGCTTATGAGCAGTTCTTC.